Following are 25 T cell receptor beta chains from one sample sequenced in a study of T cell responses to AZD1222 COVID-19 vaccine. Only in-frame clones appear in the TCRdb table, and some are missing; sequencing was by immunoSEQ multiplex PCR. The sample shows more than 120,000 clones, 85% to 95% of them seen only once. The sample in question was peripheral blood, obtained on day 0 of AZD1222 vaccination. These receptor sequences come from an adult in good health.

CDR3 loop: CASSLGGSRVDYGYTF. CDR3 bases: TGTGCCAGCAGCTTAGGGGGGAGCAGGGTGGACTATGGCTACACCTTC. The rearrangement uses TRBV7-2 and TRBJ1-2, with D possibly TRBD1 on 5 matching bases. Germline lookup yields CDR1 SGHTA and CDR2 FQGNSA. Between the trimmed V and J ends, which lost 1 base and 3 bases, there was a span of 15 bases. The CDR3 has 16 residues.

This chain links TRBV3-1 (or the pseudogene TRBV3-2) with TRBJ1-5; D unresolved. V dropped 1 base and J dropped 3 bases, with 10 bases sitting between them. Germline V lookup: CDR1 LGHDT, CDR2 YNNKEL (reference sequence). The CDR3 consists of 15 residues. Written as DNA, the CDR3 is TGTGCCAGCAGCCAAGGTTCGGGTTCCAATCAGCCCCAGCATTTT. The encoded protein is CASSQGSGSNQPQHF.

The rearrangement joins TRBV4-1 to TRBJ1-1; D is undetermined. The CDR3 loop spans 15 amino acids. V shed 1 base and J shed 4 bases, with 13 bases lying between them. Germline CDR1 and CDR2: MGHRA and YSYEKL. This chain's CDR3 is CASSQGYGVATEAFF. The DNA for the CDR3 is TGCGCCAGCAGCCAAGGGTATGGGGTCGCCACTGAAGCTTTCTTT.

The chain combines TRBV9 with TRBJ1-4; a possible D gene is TRBD1 (6 bases). Germline values: CDR1 SGDLS, CDR2 YYNGEE. Trimming left V 4 bases short and J 12 bases short, with 16 bases between. There are 13 residues in the CDR3. The CDR3 protein is CASSSDYRAELFF. In nucleotides, the CDR3 is TGTGCCAGCAGCTCCGATTACAGGGCGGAACTGTTTTTT.

V and J are TRBV5-5 and TRBJ1-6; 7 bases are a match to TRBD1. Germline CDR1 and CDR2: SGHKS and YYEKEE (reference sequence). With V trimmed by 4 bases and J by 6 bases, 10 bases remained unmatched. This CDR3 is 16 amino acids long. This CDR3 is CASSLTGTVLNSPLHF. In nucleotides, the CDR3 is TGTGCCAGCAGCCTTACCGGGACAGTTCTTAATTCACCCCTCCACTTT. The complete variable domain, with remaining parts taken from reference TRBV5-5 and TRBJ1-6, reads DAGVTQSPTHLIKTRGQQVTLRCSPISGHKSVSWYQQVLGQGPQFIFQYYEKEERGRGNFPDRFSARQFPNYSSELNVNALLLGDSALYLCASSLTGTVLNSPLHFGNGTRLTVT.

CDR3 sequence: CASSFGGGLDQPQHF. The CDR3 region has the DNA TGTGCCAGCAGCTTCGGGGGAGGGTTGGATCAGCCCCAGCATTTT. The V and J genes are TRBV7-9 and TRBJ1-5; possible D gene TRBD1, 5 bases. CDR3 size: 15 residues. V was clipped by 3 bases and J by 5 bases, with 14 bases between them. Looked up from germline, CDR1 is SEHNR and CDR2 is FQNEAQ (reference sequence).

This clone was observed a single time. The V gene is TRBV5-1, the J gene TRBJ2-2; D is perhaps TRBD1 (6 bases). The germline V and J ends were trimmed by 4 bases and 5 bases, with 9 bases remaining between them. Germline values: CDR1 SGHRS, CDR2 YFSETQ. This CDR3 is 13 amino acids long. The CDR3 nucleotides read TGCGCCAGCAGCGCACAGGGAACCGGGGAGCTGTTTTTT. It specifies CASSAQGTGELFF.

This rearrangement joins TRBV4-3 to TRBJ1-1; D is perhaps TRBD1 (5 bases). Germline V gene data show CDR1 as LGHNA and CDR2 as YSLEER. This CDR3 has 13 amino acids. Trimming took 4 bases from V and 2 from J, leaving 8 bases between them. In DNA, the CDR3 is TGCGCCAGCAGCCGAGACAGCAACACTGAAGCTTTCTTT. Translated, it gives CASSRDSNTEAFF.

This sequence joins TRBV6-5 and TRBJ1-2; D is uncertain. The CDR3 is 13 residues long. Trimming stripped 4 bases from V and 3 bases from J, with 9 bases between. Germline V gene lookup returns CDR1 MNHEY and CDR2 SVGAGI. Here the CDR3 DNA reads TGTGCCAGCAGTTCGACGCGATACTATGGCTACACCTTC. It specifies CASSSTRYYGYTF.

V gene TRBV10-3 combines with J gene TRBJ1-5; no reliable D call. This CDR3 is 13 amino acids long. Germline CDR1 and CDR2: ENHRY and SYGVKD. Trimming removed 0 bases at V and 8 bases at J, with 8 bases between. Here the CDR3 reads CAISESKAEPQHF. The DNA of the CDR3 is TGTGCCATCAGTGAGTCGAAAGCTGAGCCCCAGCATTTT.

CDR3: CASSQPGLPNTGELFF. The CDR3 DNA reads TGTGCCAGCAGCCAACCGGGCCTACCCAACACCGGGGAGCTGTTTTTT. V is TRBV3-1 (or the pseudogene TRBV3-2) and J is TRBJ2-2, with no clear D. CDR1 and CDR2 (germline): LGHDT, YNNKEL (reference sequence). V was pared by 2 bases and J by 2 bases, with 12 bases between. The CDR3 contains 16 residues.

The chain combines TRBV7-2 with TRBJ2-2; 11 nucleotides match TRBD1. Germline lookup yields CDR1 SGHTA and CDR2 FQGNSA. The CDR3 consists of 16 residues. V lost 1 base, J lost 6 bases, and 4 bases stayed unmatched. CDR3 residues: CASSLVGTGGSGELFF. The CDR3 DNA reads as TGTGCCAGCAGCTTAGTCGGGACAGGGGGATCCGGGGAGCTGTTTTTT.

This clone appeared once. V and J are TRBV7-3 and TRBJ2-1, with no clear D. From germline, CDR1 is SGHTA and CDR2 FQGTGA. This CDR3 comprises 12 residues. V lost 3 bases and J lost 7, with 7 bases in between. DNA of the CDR3: TGTGCCAGCAGCTTGAACCGGAATGAGCAGTTCTTC. Translation gives CASSLNRNEQFF.

The rearrangement uses TRBV7-9 and TRBJ1-2; D is perhaps TRBD1 (6 bases). Germline-derived CDR1 and CDR2 are SEHNR and FQNEAQ (reference sequence). The CDR3 length is 14 residues. Trimming stripped 4 bases from V and 4 bases from J, with 13 bases between. This CDR3 reads CASSSRGTLYGYTF. For the CDR3, the DNA is TGTGCCAGCAGCTCTAGGGGGACACTCTATGGCTACACCTTC.

The V and J genes are TRBV7-9 and TRBJ2-3, with TRBD1 identical over 8 bases. There are 16 residues in the CDR3. The V gene end was trimmed by 2 bases and the J gene end by 5 bases; junction bases not matched to a gene: 9. Germline V gene data show CDR1 as SEHNR and CDR2 as FQNEAQ (reference sequence). CDR3 sequence (DNA): TGTGCCAGCAGCTTAAAAATAGGACAGGGCCAAGATACGCAGTATTTT. This sequence encodes CASSLKIGQGQDTQYF. The entire variable domain, with the rest obtained from reference TRBV7-9 and TRBJ2-3, is as follows: DTGVSQNPRHKITKRGQNVTFRCDPISEHNRLYWYRQTLGQGPEFLTYFQNEAQLEKSRLLSDRFSAERPKGSFSTLEIQRTEQGDSAMYLCASSLKIGQGQDTQYFGPGTRLTVL.

J is TRBJ2-1 and V is TRBV11-2, with 7 bases that match TRBD2. V dropped 5 bases and J dropped 4; count of bases not matched to a gene: 17. CDR3 size: 18 residues. In germline, CDR1 is SGHAT, CDR2 FQNNGV. The CDR3 is CASSLLRSPSGGYNEQFF. CDR3 DNA sequence: TGTGCCAGCAGCCTGCTTCGTTCCCCTAGCGGAGGGTACAATGAGCAGTTCTTC.

Turning to this clone: The junction departs from the called germline gene at one end, perhaps through a read error. The CDR3 spells CASSTTGVGGLFF. CDR3 bases: TGTGCCAGCAGTACGACAGGGGTCGGGGGGCTGTTTTTT. The V and J genes are TRBV12-3 or TRBV12-4 and TRBJ2-2; 8 bases agree with TRBD1. The CDR3 runs to 13 residues.

This chain joins TRBV30 and TRBJ1-3; TRBD1 matches 9 bases. This CDR3 comprises 14 residues. Germline lookup yields CDR1 GTSNPN and CDR2 SVGIG (reference sequence). V dropped 5 bases and J dropped 4; count of bases not matched to a gene: 6. The CDR3 loop reads CAWGGQGSGNTIYF. The CDR3 DNA reads as TGTGCCTGGGGCGGACAGGGGTCGGGAAACACCATATATTTT.

The chain links TRBV28 to TRBJ1-2; D call uncertain. Trimming shortened V by 5 bases and J by 4 bases, and 8 bases separated the two germline ends. The germline V gene encodes CDR1 MDHEN and CDR2 SYDVKM. This CDR3 has 12 amino acids. In DNA form, the CDR3 reads TGTGCCAGCAGTCAGGTTAGCTATGGCTACACCTTC. Translation gives CASSQVSYGYTF.

The V gene is TRBV27, the J gene TRBJ2-1, with D unclear. Trimming cost V 5 bases and J 9 bases, with 17 bases left between them. Germline V lookup: CDR1 MNHEY, CDR2 SMNVEV (reference sequence). CDR3 length: 14 residues. CDR3 region: CASSQTLADPEQFF. DNA of the CDR3: TGTGCCAGCAGTCAAACCCTCGCGGATCCTGAGCAGTTCTTC.

CDR3 sequence (DNA): TGTGCCAGCAGCTTAACCCCGGGACTAGCCGGGGAGCTGTTTTTT. Translating gives CASSLTPGLAGELFF. J is TRBJ2-2 and V is TRBV7-3; 8 positions match TRBD2. This CDR3 is built from 15 residues. J lost 6 bases, V lost 0 bases, and 3 bases had no gene match. Germline V gene lookup returns CDR1 SGHTA and CDR2 FQGTGA.

V usage is TRBV19 and J usage is TRBJ1-2; no firm D call. The germline CDR1 and CDR2 sequences are LNHDA and SQIVND (reference sequence). Trimming shortened V by 3 bases and J by 1 base, and 15 bases separated the two germline ends. This CDR3 is 16 amino acids long. CDR3 sequence reads: CASSIIATWNNYGYTF. The DNA of the CDR3 is TGTGCCAGTAGTATCATCGCAACCTGGAATAACTATGGCTACACCTTC.

The rearrangement uses TRBV6-1 and TRBJ1-2; 9 nucleotides match TRBD1. Germline values: CDR1 MNHNS, CDR2 SASEGT. The V gene end was trimmed by 2 bases and the J gene end by 3 bases; junction bases not matched to a gene: 10. The CDR3 is 17 residues long. In DNA form, the CDR3 reads TGTGCCAGCAGTGAAAGGAGGGGGACAGGGTTATACTATGGCTACACCTTC. The encoded protein is CASSERRGTGLYYGYTF.

The rearrangement links TRBV6-6 to TRBJ1-2; 8 bases are shared with TRBD1. J gave up 6 bases and V 1 base, and 7 bases lay outside the gene matches. The CDR3 is 15 amino acids. Germline-derived CDR1 and CDR2 are MNHNY and SVGAGI (reference sequence). The CDR3 nucleotides are TGTGCCAGCAGTTACTTTACCCAGGGGGCTAATGGCTACACCTTC. Amino acids: CASSYFTQGANGYTF.

CDR3 amino acids: CASSQDLAGGSGELFF. The CDR3 DNA follows: TGCGCCAGCAGCCAAGATTTAGCAGGGGGGTCCGGGGAGCTGTTTTTT. The rearrangement joins TRBV4-3 to TRBJ2-2, with D perhaps TRBD1 (7 bases). Germline loops: CDR1 LGHNA, CDR2 YSLEER. The CDR3 covers 16 residues. V was pared by 0 bases and J by 6 bases, with 14 bases between.